This TCR beta chain was profiled in a study of identical twins. Study observations and caveats: Alpha sequences out of frame and shared by twins had excess low generation probability.

MiXCR, run by TCRdb on the 5' RACE reads, gives a single entry per CDR3 protein. The repertoire holds some 440,000 distinct CDR3 sequences, with less than 25% as singletons. There are 15 residues in the CDR3. The germline gives CDR1 SGHAT, CDR2 FQNNGV. The V and J ends lost 1 base and 1 base respectively, with 10 bases between them. The sample holds a few counts of this clonotype. The antigen remains undetermined. These data are also associated with another study on T cells expressing NK-cell markers. That work adds: These clonotypes additionally ranked first within the CD3+CD56-NKG2C+ fraction of a handful of donors. What remained unclear was the HCMV specificity of expanded NKG2C+ T cell clones.

This TCR was sampled from a woman between 18 and 29 years old in good health. The chain uses TRBV11-2 and TRBJ2-5; D may be TRBD2 (5 bases). Sequenced material: CD4+ T cells sorted from blood. CDR3 amino acids: CASSLVGVGQETQYF. The CDR3 DNA sequence: TGTGCCAGCAGCTTAGTCGGGGTTGGCCAAGAGACCCAGTACTTC.